This entry lists 24 T cell receptor beta chains sequenced from one sample in a study of blood T cell repertoires in COVID-19. TCRdb's copy holds only in-frame clones and misses some; the assay was immunoSEQ multiplex PCR. The data show roughly 200,000 clones, with 65% to 85% seen just once and roughly 8% held by the top ten. Sequenced input: peripheral blood. The receptors come from an elderly woman with acute or convalescent COVID-19.

The chain carries TRBV10-2 and TRBJ1-4; D uncertain. Trimming cost V 4 bases and J 2 bases, with 8 bases left between them. This CDR3 has 14 residues. Per the germline V gene, CDR1 is WSHSY and CDR2 is SAAADI. The CDR3 DNA sequence: TGCGCCAGCAGTGCCGGGGTTACTAATGAAAAACTGTTTTTT. Translating gives CASSAGVTNEKLFF.

The rearrangement joins TRBV28 to TRBJ1-5; D gene ambiguous. In germline, CDR1 is MDHEN, CDR2 SYDVKM. This CDR3 has 14 amino acids. Trimming stripped 3 bases from V and 1 base from J, with 7 bases between. CDR3: CASSFVGSNQPQHF. CDR3 sequence (DNA): TGTGCCAGCAGTTTTGTCGGGAGCAATCAGCCCCAGCATTTT.

The gene calls are TRBV28 and TRBJ1-2; 8 bases are shared with TRBD1. The CDR3 is 15 amino acids. V lost 4 bases, J lost 4 bases, and 8 bases stayed unmatched. The germline gives CDR1 MDHEN, CDR2 SYDVKM. CDR3 nucleotide sequence: TGTGCCAGCAGTTCAAACAGGGGGACCATCTATGGCTACACCTTC. It specifies CASSSNRGTIYGYTF.

The rearrangement uses TRBV30 and TRBJ2-7; 15 bases line up with TRBD2. CDR1 and CDR2 from the germline V gene are GTSNPN and SVGIG (reference sequence). J gave up 10 bases and V 5 bases, and 6 bases lay outside the gene matches. The CDR3 sequence is 13 residues long. CDR3 region: CAWQGLAGGSQYF. The CDR3 DNA sequence: TGTGCCTGGCAAGGACTAGCGGGAGGGTCCCAGTACTTC.

V usage is TRBV5-4 and J usage is TRBJ1-1; 8 nucleotides agree with TRBD1. The CDR3 is 14 residues long. V dropped 5 bases and J dropped 1; count of bases not matched to a gene: 4. The germline V gene encodes CDR1 SGHNT and CDR2 YYREEE (reference sequence). This CDR3 is CASSPGGSNTEAFF. CDR3 coding DNA: TGTGCCAGCAGTCCAGGGGGCTCGAACACTGAAGCTTTCTTT.

The chain recombines TRBV6-6 with TRBJ2-7; D not certain. The germline CDR1 and CDR2 sequences are MNHNY and SVGAGI (reference sequence). This CDR3 has 11 amino acids. Trimming stripped 6 bases from V and 3 bases from J, with 6 bases between. For the CDR3, the DNA is TGTGCCAGCAGCCAGGTCTACGAGCAGTACTTC. It yields the protein CASSQVYEQYF.

The rearrangement joins TRBV2 to TRBJ2-5; D might be TRBD1 (5 bases). From germline, CDR1 is SNHLY and CDR2 FYNNEI. This CDR3 is 16 amino acids long. V lost 2 bases to trimming and J lost 2 bases, with 15 bases between them. The CDR3 is CASSETRVGPQETQYF. Here the CDR3 DNA reads TGTGCCAGCAGTGAAACTCGGGTGGGGCCGCAAGAGACCCAGTACTTC.

The chain combines TRBV4-1 with TRBJ2-5, with 9 bases matching TRBD1. The CDR3 is 17 residues long. CDR1 is MGHRA, CDR2 YSYEKL, per germline. J gave up 1 base and V 3 bases, and 9 bases lay outside the gene matches. The CDR3 DNA is TGCGCCAGCAGCCAGGGACAGGGCTCGATGAGCCAAGAGACCCAGTACTTC. Translated: CASSQGQGSMSQETQYF.

The chain joins TRBV6-1 to TRBJ2-3, with 8 bases identical to TRBD2. The CDR3 is 16 residues long. Germline V gene sequence: CDR1 MNHNS, CDR2 SASEGT. J gave up 3 bases and V 0 bases, and 5 bases lay outside the gene matches. CDR3 bases: TGTGCCAGCAGTGAAGCCAGCGGGAGATGGACAGATACGCAGTATTTT. Amino acid sequence: CASSEASGRWTDTQYF.

The chain recombines TRBV4-2 with TRBJ2-7; TRBD1 agrees at 8 bases. This CDR3 contains 16 residues. Trimming cost V 4 bases and J 3 bases; bases outside gene matches: 11. The germline V gene encodes CDR1 LGHNA and CDR2 YNFKEQ. This chain's CDR3 is CASSLQGQGGSYEQYF. CDR3 sequence (DNA): TGTGCCAGCAGCCTACAAGGACAGGGAGGCAGCTACGAGCAGTACTTC.

The chain joins TRBV19 to TRBJ2-3; no clear D gene. Germline V gives CDR1 LNHDA, CDR2 SQIVND (reference sequence). Trimming removed 2 bases at V and 5 bases at J, with 2 bases between. This CDR3 has 11 amino acids. CDR3 region: CASSIQDTQYF. The CDR3 bases are TGTGCCAGTAGTATACAAGATACGCAGTATTTT.

This clone has just one count. The chain uses TRBV28 and TRBJ1-1, with 7 bases aligning to TRBD1. Trimming at V came to 3 bases and at J to 1 base, leaving 5 bases not matched to a gene. The CDR3 has 15 amino acids. Germline CDR1 and CDR2: MDHEN and SYDVKM. DNA for the CDR3: TGTGCCAGCAGTTTTTTGGGACAGACGAACACTGAAGCTTTCTTT. Its translation is CASSFLGQTNTEAFF.

The chain is built from TRBV27 and TRBJ2-5; 10 positions agree with TRBD1. V lost 2 bases and J lost 2; bases outside the gene matches: 8. Germline lookup yields CDR1 MNHEY and CDR2 SMNVEV (reference sequence). CDR3 length: 17 amino acids. This CDR3 reads CASSLGRTGGTQETQYF. DNA for the CDR3: TGTGCCAGCAGTTTAGGGAGGACAGGGGGAACTCAAGAGACCCAGTACTTC.

This chain uses TRBV6-5 with TRBJ1-2; tentatively, D is TRBD1 (6 bases). This CDR3 region has 14 residues. Germline V lookup: CDR1 MNHEY, CDR2 SVGAGI. The germline V and J ends were trimmed by 5 bases and 5 bases, with 15 bases remaining between them. Here the CDR3 reads CASSPEGVKYGYTF. CDR3 in DNA: TGTGCCAGCAGTCCCGAGGGGGTTAAATATGGCTACACCTTC.

This clone was detected a few times. Other DNA sequences in this sample translate to the same CDR3. V and J are TRBV12-3 or TRBV12-4 and TRBJ1-1, with a weak D call TRBD1 (6 bases). This CDR3 contains 13 residues. V was pared by 5 bases and J by 1 base, with 8 bases between. The CDR3 nucleotides read TGTGCCAGCAGTCGCAGGGGGAACACTGAAGCTTTCTTT. Translating gives CASSRRGNTEAFF.

This chain connects TRBV28 to TRBJ2-1; D is ambiguous. CDR1 and CDR2 (germline): MDHEN, SYDVKM. The germline V and J ends were trimmed by 3 bases and 7 bases, with 16 bases remaining between them. The length of the CDR3 is 15 residues. CDR3: CASSFGFTKWNEQFF. The DNA of the CDR3 is TGTGCCAGCAGTTTTGGGTTTACTAAGTGGAATGAGCAGTTCTTC.

The rearrangement uses TRBV7-9 and TRBJ1-4, with 8 bases matching TRBD1. The CDR3 covers 14 residues. The germline V gene has CDR1 SEHNR and CDR2 FQNEAQ (reference sequence). The J segment lost 8 bases and the V segment lost 3 bases, leaving 5 bases of the junction unmatched. Here the CDR3 reads CASSLRRDREKLFF. The CDR3 nucleotides read TGTGCCAGCAGCTTGCGCCGGGACAGGGAAAAACTGTTTTTT.

This chain uses TRBV6-6 with TRBJ2-2, with D perhaps TRBD1 (5 bases). The CDR3 runs 14 residues. CDR1 is MNHNY, CDR2 SVGAGI, per germline (reference sequence). Trimming left V 8 bases short and J 1 base short, with 11 bases between. The CDR3 region has the DNA TGTGCCAGCCTCAGGGTAGTGAACACCGGGGAGCTGTTTTTT. It codes for CASLRVVNTGELFF.

The rearrangement uses TRBV28 and TRBJ2-7, with D maybe TRBD2 (5 bases). CDR3 length: 14 amino acids. Germline V lookup: CDR1 MDHEN, CDR2 SYDVKM. V lost 3 bases and J 1 base, leaving 10 bases between the germline ends. DNA of the CDR3: TGTGCCAGCAGTTTTCGGACGGGATCCTACGAGCAGTACTTC. Translated, it gives CASSFRTGSYEQYF.

The V call is TRBV6-5, the J call TRBJ2-7; TRBD1 aligns across 10 bases. The CDR3 runs 15 residues. Germline CDR1 is MNHEY and CDR2 is SVGAGI. V was clipped by 8 bases and J by 2 bases; unmatched bases: 9. The CDR3 protein is CASRLRDRGAYEQYF. CDR3 coding DNA: TGTGCCAGCCGTCTCCGGGACAGGGGAGCCTACGAGCAGTACTTC.

The chain links TRBV5-1 to TRBJ2-3; 7 bases match TRBD2. Trimming took 7 bases from V and 0 from J; bases not matched to a gene: 5. Germline CDR1 reads SGHRS; CDR2 reads YFSETQ. The CDR3 sequence is 14 residues long. Written as DNA, the CDR3 is TGCGCCAGCCTGGATAGCGGGAGCACAGATACGCAGTATTTT. This encodes CASLDSGSTDTQYF. Filled out from reference TRBV5-1 and TRBJ2-3, the complete variable domain reads KAGVTQTPRYLIKTRGQQVTLSCSPISGHRSVSWYQQTPGQGLQFLFEYFSETQRNKGNFPGRFSGRQFSNSRSEMNVSTLELGDSALYLCASLDSGSTDTQYFGPGTRLTVL.

The V and J genes are TRBV19 and TRBJ1-4; 7 nucleotides align to TRBD1. Trimming removed 8 bases from V and 8 bases from J; junction bases left unmatched: 14. Germline lookup yields CDR1 LNHDA and CDR2 SQIVND (reference sequence). The CDR3 contains 15 residues. The CDR3 nucleotides are TGTGCCAGTTCCGGGACAGACCTGAGAATAGAAAAACTGTTTTTT. Translated: CASSGTDLRIEKLFF.

The table lists this clone with a few counts. The chain joins TRBV19 to TRBJ1-6; 7 nucleotides match TRBD1. From germline, CDR1 is LNHDA and CDR2 SQIVND (reference sequence). There are 14 residues in the CDR3. The V gene end was trimmed by 9 bases and the J gene end by 10 bases; junction bases not matched to a gene: 12. CDR3: CASRGTPKESPLHF. The CDR3, as DNA: TGTGCCAGCAGGGGGACACCTAAGGAGTCACCCCTCCACTTT.

This chain joins TRBV24-1 and TRBJ2-1; maybe TRBD1 (6 bases). The V end was cut by 2 bases, the J end by 9 bases, with 19 bases between. There are 16 residues in the CDR3. Germline assignment: CDR1 KGHDR and CDR2 SFDVKD. The CDR3 DNA follows: TGTGCCACCAGTGATTCTTGGATCGGACAGCCGGTTGAGCAGTTCTTC. Its translation is CATSDSWIGQPVEQFF.